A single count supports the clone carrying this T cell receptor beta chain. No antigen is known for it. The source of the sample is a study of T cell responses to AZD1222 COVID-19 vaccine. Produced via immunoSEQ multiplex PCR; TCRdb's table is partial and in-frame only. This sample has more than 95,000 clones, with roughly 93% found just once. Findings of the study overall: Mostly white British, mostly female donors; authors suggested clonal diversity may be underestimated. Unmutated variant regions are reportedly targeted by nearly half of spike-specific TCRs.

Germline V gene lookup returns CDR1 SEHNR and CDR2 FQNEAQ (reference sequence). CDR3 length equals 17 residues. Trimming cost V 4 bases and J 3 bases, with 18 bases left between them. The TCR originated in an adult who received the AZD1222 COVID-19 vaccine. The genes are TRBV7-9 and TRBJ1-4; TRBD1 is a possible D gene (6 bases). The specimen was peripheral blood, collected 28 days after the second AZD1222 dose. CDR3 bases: TGTGCCAGCAGCTCCCAGGGGATCGGGTCTCCTAATGAAAAACTGTTTTTT. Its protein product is CASSSQGIGSPNEKLFF.